One sample yielded the 9 T cell receptor beta chains listed below, sequenced in a study of cytomegalovirus exposure and HLA in healthy donors. The PCR made use of 60 Vbeta and 13 Jbeta primers. Sequencing was performed with immunoSEQ multiplex PCR; in TCRdb, only in-frame clones are kept and a portion is missing. The table includes 150,000 to 250,000 clones, 75% to 85% detected once. The sequencing sample was made of PBMCs. The receptors shown here come from a woman aged 50 to 60 in good health and CMV-seronegative.

This clone was recorded once. At the DNA level, this CDR3 is encoded by other sequences in the same sample as well. The chain joins TRBV2 to TRBJ1-3; 8 positions agree with TRBD1. J lost 0 bases, V lost 6 bases, and 4 bases had no gene match. The CDR3 consists of 15 residues. Germline CDR1 reads SNHLY; CDR2 reads FYNNEI. The CDR3 loop reads CASRRQGSSGNTIYF. The CDR3 region has the DNA TGTGCCAGCAGGCGACAGGGGAGCTCTGGAAACACCATATATTTT.

The rearrangement joins TRBV4-2 to TRBJ1-5, with 8 bases matching TRBD1. Germline loops: CDR1 LGHNA, CDR2 YNFKEQ. The CDR3 has 16 amino acids. Germline trimming cut 1 base from V and 3 bases from J; bases unmatched to any gene: 5. The CDR3 is CASSQGGQAFNQPQHF. In nucleotides, the CDR3 is TGTGCCAGCAGCCAAGGGGGACAGGCCTTCAATCAGCCCCAGCATTTT.

This chain links TRBV6-5 with TRBJ1-2, with 9 bases identical to TRBD1. The junction had 11 bases not matched to a gene; V was cut back by 5 bases and J by 7 bases. Germline CDR1 is MNHEY and CDR2 is SVGAGI. The CDR3 has 15 residues. For the CDR3, the DNA is TGTGCCAGCAGTAGTCCCGGGACAGGGCACGGTGGCTACACCTTC. Translation: CASSSPGTGHGGYTF.

Details on this clone: Other DNA sequences in the same sample also yield this CDR3. The chain is built from TRBV5-1 and TRBJ2-7; 7 nucleotides line up with TRBD2. This CDR3 has 14 amino acids. V shed 1 base and J 0 bases; nucleotides not matched to a gene: 1. The germline V gene has CDR1 SGHRS and CDR2 YFSETQ. The CDR3 spells CASSLSSGSYEQYF. The CDR3 DNA reads TGCGCCAGCAGCTTGTCTAGCGGCTCCTACGAGCAGTACTTC.

This clone has just one count. The CDR3 loop reads CATSRDWPENIQYF. The CDR3 region has the DNA TGTGCCACCAGCAGAGATTGGCCTGAAAACATTCAGTACTTC. The chain joins TRBV15 to TRBJ2-4; D call uncertain. Germline values: CDR1 LNHNV, CDR2 YYDKDF (reference sequence). The CDR3 length is 14 residues. Trimming shortened V by 0 bases and J by 5 bases, and 8 bases separated the two germline ends.

The rearrangement uses TRBV9 and TRBJ2-2, with 14 bases identical to TRBD2. This CDR3 is built from 16 residues. Losses at the gene ends were 2 bases for V and 4 bases for J; bases not matched to a gene: 1. In germline, CDR1 is SGDLS, CDR2 YYNGEE. CDR3 in amino acids: CASSVTSGRVTGELFF. Written as DNA, the CDR3 is TGTGCCAGCAGCGTGACTAGCGGGAGGGTCACCGGGGAGCTGTTTTTT.

The rearrangement links TRBV10-3 to TRBJ2-5, with 7 bases lining up with TRBD1. Germline lookup yields CDR1 ENHRY and CDR2 SYGVKD. V trimming: 4 bases; J trimming: 4 bases; junction bases outside the gene matches: 3. The CDR3 runs to 13 residues. The CDR3 loop reads CAISGQGGETQYF. For the CDR3, the DNA is TGTGCCATCAGTGGACAGGGTGGAGAGACCCAGTACTTC.

The rearrangement links TRBV6-6 to TRBJ2-6; D might be TRBD2 (5 bases). The CDR3 covers 14 residues. CDR1 and CDR2 (germline): MNHNY, SVGAGI (reference sequence). Trimming took off 5 bases at V and 3 bases at J, with 8 bases between the two ends. CDR3 loop: CASSRGDGANVLTF. The CDR3 DNA reads as TGTGCCAGCAGTCGGGGAGATGGGGCCAACGTCCTGACTTTC.

The gene calls are TRBV7-9 and TRBJ2-7; D is perhaps TRBD1 (6 bases). Trimming left V 5 bases short and J 5 bases short, with 16 bases between. This CDR3 region has 14 residues. Germline CDR1 and CDR2: SEHNR and FQNEAQ (reference sequence). The CDR3 bases are TGTGCCAGCAGCCTGACAGGACCTTTACACGAGCAGTACTTC. Translating it yields CASSLTGPLHEQYF.